A single sample is the source of the 32 T cell receptor beta chains below, sequenced in a study of CXCR3 chemokines and chemotherapy response in bladder cancer. TCRdb analysed the PCR reads with MiXCR anew, one entry per CDR3 protein. The repertoire holds about 12,000 distinct CDR3 sequences, with 9.5% to 15% as singletons. Sample collection occurred from a patient whose treatment included neoadjuvant chemotherapy. These receptor sequences come from a human donor with bladder cancer that did not respond to neoadjuvant chemotherapy.

This clonotype showed up many times. The chain joins TRBV6-2 or TRBV6-3 to TRBJ2-5; tentatively, D is TRBD1 (6 bases). Trimming cost V 5 bases and J 3 bases, with 16 bases left between them. Germline loops: CDR1 MNHEY, CDR2 SVGEGT. CDR3 size: 15 residues. The CDR3 coding sequence is TGTGCCAGCAGTCCCCGATGGGCAGGGGAAGAGACCCAGTACTTC. This encodes CASSPRWAGEETQYF.

This clonotype was found many times. The V gene is TRBV19, the J gene TRBJ1-5; D ambiguous. The CDR3 runs 13 residues. The germline gives CDR1 LNHDA, CDR2 SQIVND (reference sequence). The V gene lost 5 bases and the J gene lost 0 bases, with 5 bases spanning the gap. In DNA, the CDR3 is TGTGCCAGTAGTTTCAATAGCAATCAGCCCCAGCATTTT. The encoded protein is CASSFNSNQPQHF.

The sample holds many counts of this clonotype. The rearrangement uses TRBV5-6 and TRBJ1-5; perhaps TRBD1 as D (5 bases). Trimming took off 0 bases at V and 5 bases at J, with 15 bases between the two ends. Germline CDR1 and CDR2: SGHDT and YYEEEE. The CDR3 covers 16 residues. The CDR3, as DNA: TGTGCCAGCAGCTTGGCCGGGGGAGGATCTTATCAGCCCCAGCATTTT. Its translation is CASSLAGGGSYQPQHF.

This clonotype was observed a few times. The J gene is TRBJ2-7, the V gene TRBV7-2, with 8 bases fitting TRBD1. The germline V gene has CDR1 SGHTA and CDR2 FQGNSA. The length of the CDR3 is 18 residues. The ends lost 1 base at V and 2 bases at J; junction bases unmatched: 13. DNA of the CDR3: TGTGCCAGCAGCTTAGGTTTGTCAGTGGGGACAGGCGCCTACGAGCAGTACTTC. Translated: CASSLGLSVGTGAYEQYF.

This clonotype was counted a few times. V gene TRBV27 combines with J gene TRBJ1-2, with TRBD1 matching 8 bases. The CDR3 consists of 13 residues. Per germline, CDR1 MNHEY and CDR2 SMNVEV (reference sequence). V lost 0 bases and J lost 10; bases outside the gene matches: 4. CDR3 sequence (DNA): TGTGCCAGCAGTTTATCGAGACAGGGGCACTACACCTTC. Protein: CASSLSRQGHYTF.

This clonotype was found many times. CDR3 loop: CATSRRDGGAYEQYF. The CDR3 DNA sequence: TGTGCCACCAGCCGTAGAGATGGGGGAGCCTACGAGCAGTACTTC. This sequence joins TRBV15 and TRBJ2-7; either TRBD1 or TRBD2 may fit D (5 bases each). V was clipped by 5 bases and J by 2 bases, with 16 bases between them. Germline CDR1 LNHNV, CDR2 YYDKDF (reference sequence). The CDR3 totals 15 residues.

This clonotype has ten or more counts. The chain carries TRBV6-1 and TRBJ2-7; 10 bases match TRBD1. The CDR3 runs to 16 residues. V trimming: 4 bases; J trimming: 6 bases; junction bases outside the gene matches: 12. Germline-derived CDR1 and CDR2 are MNHNS and SASEGT. CDR3 sequence: CASSGGQGIGLSEQYF. CDR3 DNA: TGTGCCAGCAGTGGGGGACAGGGGATTGGTTTAAGCGAGCAGTACTTC.

The genes are TRBV20-1 and TRBJ1-6; 7 bases are a match to TRBD1. The CDR3 sequence is 14 residues long. Germline values: CDR1 DFQATT, CDR2 SNEGSKA (reference sequence). The V and J ends lost 6 bases and 7 bases, in that order; junction bases with no gene match: 9. CDR3 DNA: TGCAGTGCAACGTCGACAGGGTCCAATTCACCCCTCCACTTT. It specifies CSATSTGSNSPLHF.

This clonotype was seen more than once but under ten times. This chain links TRBV5-6 with TRBJ2-3; 9 bases map to TRBD1. The CDR3 covers 17 residues. The trim removed 4 bases at V and 1 base at J, leaving 10 bases unmatched. Germline CDR1 reads SGHDT; CDR2 reads YYEEEE. The CDR3 is CASSGEDRGYRTDTQYF. In DNA form, the CDR3 reads TGTGCCAGCAGCGGAGAGGACAGGGGCTACCGCACAGATACGCAGTATTTT.

This clonotype was counted between two and nine times. The rearrangement joins TRBV9 to TRBJ2-7; 10 bases fit TRBD2. The V segment lost 3 bases and the J segment 6 bases; nucleotides outside the gene matches: 6. The CDR3 extends over 14 amino acids. Germline V CDR1 and CDR2: SGDLS, YYNGEE. In nucleotides, the CDR3 is TGTGCCAGCAGCGCTAGCGGGAGTCCCCCCGAGCAGTACTTC. It yields the protein CASSASGSPPEQYF.

This clonotype occurred many times. The genes are TRBV6-5 and TRBJ2-3; D gene ambiguous. V was cut by 0 bases and J by 2 bases, with 9 bases left in between. Germline V gives CDR1 MNHEY, CDR2 SVGAGI. This CDR3 comprises 15 residues. For the CDR3, the DNA is TGTGCCAGCAGTTACTCTGGGCTCCCCACAGATACGCAGTATTTT. It codes for CASSYSGLPTDTQYF.

This clonotype appeared many times. The chain recombines TRBV29-1 with TRBJ2-1, with D unresolved. The CDR3 extends over 12 amino acids. V was cut by 4 bases and J by 2 bases, with 6 bases left in between. Germline V gene sequence: CDR1 SQVTM, CDR2 ANQGSEA. CDR3 bases: TGCAGCGTTGTAAGGCCCTACAATGAGCAGTTCTTC. Translating gives CSVVRPYNEQFF.

V usage is TRBV30 and J usage is TRBJ2-5, with 11 bases aligning to TRBD1. This CDR3 contains 14 residues. The germline gives CDR1 GTSNPN, CDR2 SVGIG (reference sequence). The V segment lost 8 bases and the J segment 8 bases; nucleotides outside the gene matches: 13. CDR3 in DNA: TGTGCCCGGTCTCTTGGGACAGGGGGGGAAACCCAGTACTTC. Protein sequence: CARSLGTGGETQYF.

The gene calls are TRBV12-3 or TRBV12-4 and TRBJ2-7, with no clear D. V was clipped by 7 bases and J by 3 bases, with 13 bases between them. The CDR3 has 13 amino acids. The CDR3 DNA reads TGTGCCAGCACGGACGGCTGGGACTACGAGCAGTACTTC. Protein sequence: CASTDGWDYEQYF.

Within the sample, this clonotype is medium-sized. The chain links TRBV6-1 to TRBJ2-3; D tentatively fits TRBD1 or TRBD2 (6 bases each). CDR1 and CDR2 from the germline V gene are MNHNS and SASEGT. This CDR3 is 12 amino acids long. Trimming removed 7 bases from V and 6 bases from J, with 11 bases in between. The CDR3 DNA reads as TGTGCCAGCATGGAGGGGGGCGATACGCAGTATTTT. This sequence encodes CASMEGGDTQYF.

There are many counts of this clonotype. The CDR3 loop reads CASSIYGTAREAPQHF. The CDR3 nucleotides read TGTGCCAGTAGTATTTACGGGACAGCCCGCGAGGCGCCCCAGCATTTT. The rearrangement links TRBV19 to TRBJ1-5, with 7 bases aligning to TRBD1. CDR3 size: 16 residues. The V and J ends lost 3 bases and 9 bases, in that order; junction bases with no gene match: 14. Germline CDR1 LNHDA, CDR2 SQIVND (reference sequence).

This clonotype was counted at least ten times. The chain is built from TRBV6-1 and TRBJ1-1; the D gene is possibly TRBD1 (5 bases). Germline lookup yields CDR1 MNHNS and CDR2 SASEGT. The CDR3 is 15 amino acids. The germline V and J ends were trimmed by 6 bases and 5 bases, with 19 bases remaining between them. The CDR3, as DNA: TGTGCCAGCAGCCTGGGGGGGGGTGGTAAAACTGAAGCTTTCTTT. Protein product: CASSLGGGGKTEAFF.

In its sample, this clonotype ranks as medium-sized. This chain joins TRBV6-6 and TRBJ2-3; D gene unclear. The CDR3 has 13 amino acids. CDR1 and CDR2 (germline): MNHNY, SVGAGI (reference sequence). V shed 6 bases and J shed 2 bases, with 9 bases lying between them. The CDR3 bases are TGTGCCAGCAGCAAAGAGTTCACAGATACGCAGTATTTT. It codes for CASSKEFTDTQYF.

The table lists this clonotype with many counts. This chain links TRBV13 with TRBJ2-3; possible D gene TRBD1, 5 bases. CDR3 length: 14 residues. Germline CDR1 reads PRHDT; CDR2 reads FYEKMQ (reference sequence). Trimming removed 3 bases from V and 6 bases from J, with 13 bases in between. The DNA for the CDR3 is TGTGCCAGCAGCTTCAAGGGGTTGGGGGATACGCAGTATTTT. Protein product: CASSFKGLGDTQYF.

This clonotype was counted at least ten times. The chain has TRBV18 and TRBJ2-7; D possibly corresponds to TRBD1 (6 bases). This CDR3 is built from 14 residues. Looked up from germline, CDR1 is KGHSH and CDR2 is LQKENI. V lost 2 bases and J 6 bases, leaving 14 bases between the germline ends. CDR3 residues: CASSPGGVRGEQYF. CDR3 nucleotide sequence: TGTGCCAGCTCACCAGGGGGCGTCCGAGGCGAGCAGTACTTC.

This sequence joins TRBV7-2 and TRBJ2-3; perhaps TRBD2 as D (6 bases). The CDR3 has 14 residues. Germline V lookup: CDR1 SGHTA, CDR2 FQGNSA. V lost 6 bases and J 11 bases, leaving 21 bases between the germline ends. The CDR3 DNA follows: TGTGCCAGCAGAAGGGGAGGCACCGGGGTCCGGCAGTATTTT. Amino acids: CASRRGGTGVRQYF.

This clonotype was recorded at least ten times. The chain is built from TRBV5-6 and TRBJ1-4; no definite D call. V dropped 0 bases and J dropped 7 bases, with 7 bases sitting between them. The CDR3 is 13 residues long. Germline V gene sequence: CDR1 SGHDT, CDR2 YYEEEE. CDR3: CASSLGSREKLFF. The CDR3 region has the DNA TGTGCCAGCAGCTTGGGATCCCGTGAAAAACTGTTTTTT.

This clonotype was counted only a few times. V usage is TRBV27 and J usage is TRBJ1-3; no clear D. Trimming stripped 2 bases from V and 3 bases from J, with 11 bases between. CDR1 is MNHEY, CDR2 SMNVEV, per germline (reference sequence). CDR3 length equals 15 residues. The CDR3 sequence: CASSLIGGYGNTIYF. DNA of the CDR3: TGTGCCAGCAGTTTAATTGGAGGGTATGGAAACACCATATATTTT.

This rearrangement joins TRBV5-4 to TRBJ1-4; the D gene is possibly TRBD1 (5 bases). Germline values: CDR1 SGHNT, CDR2 YYREEE (reference sequence). Trimming stripped 0 bases from V and 0 bases from J, with 12 bases between. The CDR3 consists of 17 residues. CDR3 in amino acids: CASSLGGGVATNEKLFF. CDR3 bases: TGTGCCAGCAGCTTGGGAGGAGGGGTTGCAACTAATGAAAAACTGTTTTTT. The complete variable domain, with remaining parts taken from reference TRBV5-4 and TRBJ1-4, reads ETGVTQSPTHLIKTRGQQVTLRCSSQSGHNTVSWYQQALGQGPQFIFQYYREEENGRGNFPPRFSGLQFPNYSSELNVNALELDDSALYLCASSLGGGVATNEKLFFGSGTQLSVL.

The genes are TRBV15 and TRBJ1-6; no definite D call. V was shortened by 3 bases and J by 3 bases, with 9 bases between the two germline ends. CDR3 length: 15 residues. The V gene's germline CDR1 is LNHNV and CDR2 YYDKDF (reference sequence). CDR3 DNA: TGTGCCACCAGCAGTGTACAGCTCTATAATTCACCCCTCCACTTT. Its translation: CATSSVQLYNSPLHF.

This clonotype appeared a few times. V gene TRBV30 combines with J gene TRBJ1-1, with D tentatively TRBD1 (6 bases). The ends were cut back, 4 bases at V and 0 bases at J, with 15 bases in the middle. There are 15 residues in the CDR3. CDR1 GTSNPN and CDR2 SVGIG come from the germline V gene (reference sequence). This CDR3 reads CAWTVGGGMNTEAFF. DNA of the CDR3: TGTGCCTGGACCGTAGGAGGGGGTATGAACACTGAAGCTTTCTTT.

The rearrangement links TRBV7-9 to TRBJ1-1; D call uncertain. Trimming left V 2 bases short and J 5 bases short, with 9 bases between. CDR3 length: 13 residues. Germline V CDR1 and CDR2: SEHNR, FQNEAQ (reference sequence). CDR3 bases: TGTGCCAGCAGCTTATCTCGGTCGACTGAAGCTTTCTTT. As protein: CASSLSRSTEAFF.

This clonotype occurred many times. The J gene is TRBJ1-3, the V gene TRBV6-5; TRBD1 agrees at 8 bases. The CDR3 is made up of 16 amino acids. The trim removed 6 bases at V and 5 bases at J, leaving 12 bases unmatched. CDR1 and CDR2 (germline): MNHEY, SVGAGI. The DNA for the CDR3 is TGTGCCAGCAGGGGGGGCAGGGGGCCGGGACGAAACACCATATATTTT. Encoded protein: CASRGGRGPGRNTIYF.

This clonotype qualifies as medium-sized (0.01 to 0.1%). This sequence joins TRBV6-2 or TRBV6-3 and TRBJ2-6, with D perhaps TRBD1 (5 bases). CDR1 and CDR2 from the germline V gene are MNHEY and SVGEGT. The CDR3 loop spans 16 amino acids. The V gene lost 3 bases and the J gene lost 0 bases, with 9 bases spanning the gap. The DNA of the CDR3 is TGTGCCAGCAGTTATCGGACACTCTCTGGGGCCAACGTCCTGACTTTC. Translation: CASSYRTLSGANVLTF.

To note about this clonotype: A far larger clone is off by one base, so a read error is likely. V usage is TRBV6-2 or TRBV6-3 and J usage is TRBJ2-1; either TRBD1 or TRBD2 may fit D (6 bases each). Germline V gives CDR1 MNHEY, CDR2 SVGEGT. The CDR3 is made up of 12 amino acids. Trimming left V 5 bases short and J 9 bases short, with 11 bases between. The DNA of the CDR3 is TGTGCCAGCAGTGTGGGGGGCCTTGAGCAGTTCTTC. Its protein product is CASSVGGLEQFF.

This clonotype was counted ten times or more. The rearrangement joins TRBV5-6 to TRBJ2-1, with a possible D match to TRBD1 (6 bases). V shed 0 bases and J shed 3 bases, with 7 bases lying between them. CDR1 and CDR2 (germline): SGHDT, YYEEEE. There are 14 residues in the CDR3. The CDR3 DNA follows: TGTGCCAGCAGCTTGGACAGGGACTACAATGAGCAGTTCTTC. This encodes CASSLDRDYNEQFF.

At least ten counts were recorded for this clonotype. The V gene is TRBV28, the J gene TRBJ2-1, with D perhaps matching TRBD2 (5 bases). The germline V and J ends were trimmed by 2 bases and 10 bases, with 9 bases remaining between them. The CDR3 consists of 12 residues. The germline V gene encodes CDR1 MDHEN and CDR2 SYDVKM. The CDR3 region has the DNA TGTGCCAGCAGTTTAAGCGAGCGGGAGCAGTTCTTC. As protein: CASSLSEREQFF.